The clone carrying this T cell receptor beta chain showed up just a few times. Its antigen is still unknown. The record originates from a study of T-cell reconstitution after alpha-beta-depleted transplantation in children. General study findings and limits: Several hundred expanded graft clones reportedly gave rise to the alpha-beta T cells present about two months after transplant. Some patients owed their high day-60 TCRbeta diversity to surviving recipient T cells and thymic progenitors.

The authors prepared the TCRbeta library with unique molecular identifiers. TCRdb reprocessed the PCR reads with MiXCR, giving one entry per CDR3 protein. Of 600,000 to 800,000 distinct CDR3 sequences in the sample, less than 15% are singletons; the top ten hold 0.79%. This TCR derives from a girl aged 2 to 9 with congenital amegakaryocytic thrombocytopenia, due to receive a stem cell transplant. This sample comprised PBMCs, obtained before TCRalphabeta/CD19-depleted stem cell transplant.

CDR3 coding DNA: TGTGCCAGCAGTCCCGGGACAGGGGGCACCTACAATGAGCAGTTCTTC. Its protein product is CASSPGTGGTYNEQFF. The V gene is TRBV27, the J gene TRBJ2-1; 12 nucleotides agree with TRBD1. CDR3 length: 16 amino acids. After removal of 5 bases from V and 2 bases from J, the junction contained 4 bases not matched to a gene. The germline V gene has CDR1 MNHEY and CDR2 SMNVEV (reference sequence).